These 15 T cell receptor beta chains share one sample of origin, sequenced in a study of spatial heterogeneity in lung cancer. Time point reported: sample taken at primary tumor resection. Sequencing was performed on whole RNA extracted from tumor and nontumor lung tissue, or from frozen PBMC, and the material was left unsorted. TCRdb itself ran the 5' RACE reads through MiXCR, one entry per CDR3 protein. The sample holds 950 to 1,200 distinct CDR3 sequences, about 6.5% seen once. Sequenced here: normal lung tissue next to the tumor, sampled at surgery. The receptors originated from a male donor with early-stage non-small cell lung cancer.

With respect to this clonotype: This beta chain turned up in a library designed for alpha chains; as an off-target read, its abundance says little. V usage is TRBV5-4 and J usage is TRBJ2-2; D remains ambiguous. Germline lookup yields CDR1 SGHNT and CDR2 YYREEE (reference sequence). The ends were cut back, 5 bases at V and 9 bases at J, with 14 bases in the middle. The length of the CDR3 is 13 residues. The CDR3 spells CASSSDGNRELFF. CDR3 nucleotides: TGTGCCAGCAGTTCGGACGGCAATCGGGAGCTGTTTTTT. Full variable domain (remainder filled in from reference TRBV5-4 and TRBJ2-2): ETGVTQSPTHLIKTRGQQVTLRCSSQSGHNTVSWYQQALGQGPQFIFQYYREEENGRGNFPPRFSGLQFPNYSSELNVNALELDDSALYLCASSSDGNRELFFGEGSRLTVL.

In this sample, this clonotype is medium-sized. A library made for alpha chains picked up this beta chain off target, so its size means little. The CDR3 here is CASRKNTGELFF. The CDR3 DNA follows: TGTGCCAGCAGGAAGAACACCGGGGAGCTGTTTTTT. The V gene is TRBV2, the J gene TRBJ2-2; D call uncertain. The germline V and J ends were trimmed by 6 bases and 1 base, with 3 bases remaining between them. The V gene's germline CDR1 is SNHLY and CDR2 FYNNEI. The CDR3 sequence is 12 residues long.

This clonotype was observed at least ten times. This beta chain appears as a stray read in a library generated for alpha chains; its size is not informative. This chain connects TRBV18 to TRBJ1-2, with 9 bases that match TRBD1. CDR3 length: 15 amino acids. The V segment lost 0 bases and the J segment 8 bases; nucleotides outside the gene matches: 7. Germline-derived CDR1 and CDR2 are KGHSH and LQKENI. CDR3 region: CASSPPGQGPGGYTF. DNA of the CDR3: TGTGCCAGCTCACCACCGGGACAGGGACCGGGCGGCTACACCTTC.

This clonotype was counted between two and nine times. Found in a library prepared for alpha chains, this beta chain is an off-target read, and its abundance has little meaning. V and J are TRBV20-1 and TRBJ2-3, with 9 nucleotides matching TRBD1. Germline lookup yields CDR1 DFQATT and CDR2 SNEGSKA (reference sequence). This CDR3 comprises 15 residues. V was pared by 4 bases and J by 6 bases, with 11 bases of the junction left unmatched. CDR3 nucleotide sequence: TGCAGTGCTAAGTCCGGGACAGGGCTGGGCGATACGCAGTATTTT. Translated: CSAKSGTGLGDTQYF.

This clonotype is labeled large. The size of this beta chain means little, since it is a stray read in a library made for alpha chains. The chain carries TRBV28 and TRBJ2-7, with no clear D. The CDR3 totals 13 residues. V gave up 3 bases and J gave up 2 bases, with 8 bases separating them. The germline V gene has CDR1 MDHEN and CDR2 SYDVKM. The CDR3 spells CASSFSGAYEQYF. In nucleotides, the CDR3 is TGTGCCAGCAGTTTTTCAGGAGCCTACGAGCAGTACTTC.

By sample share, this clonotype is medium-sized (0.01 to 0.1%). This beta chain is an off-target read within a library intended for alpha chains, so its frequency means little. The chain carries TRBV20-1 and TRBJ2-5, with D perhaps TRBD2 (7 bases). Trimming removed 5 bases at V and 5 bases at J, with 18 bases between. CDR1 is DFQATT and CDR2 is SNEGSKA in the germline V gene (reference sequence). The CDR3 length is 14 residues. Written as DNA, the CDR3 is TGCAGTGCTGGGGATGGGGGGGCGGCTGAGACCCAGTACTTC. Its translation: CSAGDGGAAETQYF.

Of note for this clonotype: A library prepared for alpha chains yielded this beta chain as an off-target read; its size is of little meaning. The rearrangement uses TRBV5-1 and TRBJ2-2, with D unresolved. V was shortened by 3 bases and J by 7 bases, with 7 bases between the two germline ends. The germline V gene has CDR1 SGHRS and CDR2 YFSETQ. The CDR3 contains 12 residues. Written as DNA, the CDR3 is TGCGCCAGCAGCTCCCTGGGCGGGGAGCTGTTTTTT. Translated: CASSSLGGELFF.

This clonotype is categorized as large. Because the library targeted alpha chains, this beta chain is an off-target read whose size means little. This chain connects TRBV13 to TRBJ2-2, with 7 bases identical to TRBD1. Losses at the gene ends were 5 bases for V and 4 bases for J; bases not matched to a gene: 7. The CDR3 has 15 residues. CDR1 and CDR2 (germline): PRHDT, FYEKMQ (reference sequence). The CDR3 coding sequence is TGTGCCAGCAGCGCCCGGGACAGATCCACCGGGGAGCTGTTTTTT. Its protein is CASSARDRSTGELFF.

This clonotype is medium-sized by share. This beta chain came through as a stray read in a library set up for alpha chains, and its size says little. The chain is built from TRBV7-8 and TRBJ1-5, with a possible D match to TRBD1 (5 bases). Germline V CDR1 and CDR2: SGHVS, FQNEAQ. Between the trimmed V and J ends, which lost 3 bases and 0 bases, there was a span of 9 bases. There are 15 residues in the CDR3. The CDR3 reads CASSLGPVSNQPQHF. The CDR3 DNA reads as TGTGCCAGCAGCTTGGGGCCAGTTAGCAATCAGCCCCAGCATTTT. The full variable domain, its missing parts supplied by reference TRBV7-8 and TRBJ1-5, is GAGVSQSPRYKVAKRGQDVALRCDPISGHVSLFWYQQALGQGPEFLTYFQNEAQLDKSGLPSDRFFAERPEGSVSTLKIQRTQQEDSAVYLCASSLGPVSNQPQHFGDGTRLSIL.

This clonotype has just one count. This beta chain is a stray read from a library made for alpha chains; its abundance is not meaningful. The chain couples TRBV6-5 to TRBJ2-3, with 8 bases lining up with TRBD1. This CDR3 has 13 residues. V lost 6 bases to trimming and J lost 1 base; unmatched junction nucleotides: 0. Germline CDR1 reads MNHEY; CDR2 reads SVGAGI. DNA of the CDR3: TGTGCCAGCAGGACAGGGGGCACAGATACGCAGTATTTT. Its translation is CASRTGGTDTQYF.

For this clonotype: This beta chain is a stray sequence in a library constructed for alpha chains; its clone size is not meaningful. This rearrangement joins TRBV27 to TRBJ1-6; D is unclear. V lost 6 bases and J 7 bases, leaving 10 bases between the germline ends. The germline gives CDR1 MNHEY, CDR2 SMNVEV (reference sequence). This CDR3 is built from 13 residues. The CDR3 protein is CASSRSPNSPLHF. Written as DNA, the CDR3 is TGTGCCAGCAGCCGGTCCCCAAATTCACCCCTCCACTTT.

This clonotype ranks as medium-sized. This beta chain came through as a stray read in a library set up for alpha chains, and its size says little. V and J are TRBV3-1 and TRBJ1-2; D unclear. Trimming shortened V by 4 bases and J by 2 bases, and 8 bases separated the two germline ends. Per germline, CDR1 LGHDT and CDR2 YNNKEL (reference sequence). This CDR3 comprises 13 residues. The DNA of the CDR3 is TGTGCCAGCAGCCCGTCATGGAACTATGGCTACACCTTC. Its protein product is CASSPSWNYGYTF.

Judged by abundance, this clonotype is medium-sized. With the library built for alpha chains, this beta chain is off target and its frequency is not meaningful. The V gene is TRBV23-1, the J gene TRBJ2-2, with D maybe TRBD1 (5 bases). TRBV23-1 is given ORF status, its function remaining uncertain. The CDR3 spans 16 residues. Trimming took 0 bases from V and 7 from J, leaving 15 bases between them. CDR3 DNA: TGCGCCAGCAGTCAATCCTTCATAGGGGCCGGCGGGGAGCTGTTTTTT. Protein product: CASSQSFIGAGGELFF.

Notes on this clonotype: Since it is a stray read in a library aimed at alpha chains, this beta chain has a size that is not meaningful. The gene calls are TRBV4-2 and TRBJ1-3, with TRBD1 matching over 8 bases. V lost 0 bases to trimming and J lost 2 bases; unmatched junction nucleotides: 6. The CDR3 runs 17 residues. Germline V gene lookup returns CDR1 LGHNA and CDR2 YNFKEQ. The CDR3 coding sequence is TGTGCCAGCAGCCAAGAGCCACAGGGGGGAACTGGAAACACCATATATTTT. Translation gives CASSQEPQGGTGNTIYF.

This clonotype is labeled large (0.1 to 1%). This beta chain is an off-target read within a library intended for alpha chains, so its frequency means little. This chain links TRBV6-2 or TRBV6-3 with TRBJ2-1; TRBD2 matches 7 bases. The CDR3 has 16 amino acids. CDR1 and CDR2 from the germline V gene are MNHEY and SVGEGT. The J segment lost 9 bases and the V segment lost 5 bases, leaving 16 bases of the junction unmatched. The CDR3 DNA is TGTGCCAGCAGTCTACGGGGCGGGAGACCCCTCCGTGAGCAGTTCTTC. Translated: CASSLRGGRPLREQFF.